The T cell receptor (beta chain) under discussion was sequenced for a study of vaccination effects on CD4 cells after COVID-19. In this sample, this clone turned up once. Its target is unknown. The ends were cut back, 2 bases at V and 5 bases at J, with 12 bases in the middle. Germline values: CDR1 LGHDT, CDR2 YNNKEL (reference sequence). CDR3 length: 14 amino acids. Prior to sequencing, the ViraFEST assay stimulated PBMC with viral peptide pools, which expanded the antigen-specific CD4+ T cells. At the end of approximately 10 days of culture, CD4+ T cells were isolated. This person caught SARS-CoV-2 sometime from March to December 2020, and PCR testing confirmed the infection. The repertoire was sequenced with immunoSEQ multiplex PCR; TCRdb's copy has only in-frame clones and lacks some. The sample holds under 25,000 clones, around 76% seen once.

The sequencing here drew on CD4+ T cells from PBMCs cultured with SARS-CoV-2 spike peptides, taken before COVID-19 vaccination. The TCR sequence derives from a human donor who had a prior SARS-CoV-2 infection. V usage is TRBV3-1 (or the pseudogene TRBV3-2) and J usage is TRBJ2-5, with D perhaps TRBD1 (6 bases). The CDR3 protein is CASSQQGLGETQYF. CDR3 bases: TGTGCCAGCAGCCAACAGGGGTTGGGGGAGACCCAGTACTTC.